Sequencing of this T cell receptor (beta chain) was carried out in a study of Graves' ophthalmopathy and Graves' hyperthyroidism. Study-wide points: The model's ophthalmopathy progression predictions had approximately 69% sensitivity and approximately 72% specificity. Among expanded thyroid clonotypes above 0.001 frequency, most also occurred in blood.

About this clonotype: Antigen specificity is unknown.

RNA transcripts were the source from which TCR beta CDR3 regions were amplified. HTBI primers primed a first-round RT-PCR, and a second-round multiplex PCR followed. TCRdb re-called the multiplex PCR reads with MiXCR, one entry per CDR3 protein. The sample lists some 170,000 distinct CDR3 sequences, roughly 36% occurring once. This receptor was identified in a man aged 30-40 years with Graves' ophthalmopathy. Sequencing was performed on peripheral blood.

In DNA form, the CDR3 reads TGTGCCAGCAGTTACTCGGAGGAGGGGTACGAGCAGTACTTC. It translates to CASSYSEEGYEQYF. The rearrangement links TRBV6-2 or TRBV6-3 to TRBJ2-7; D might be TRBD2 (6 bases). This CDR3 spans 14 amino acids. The V gene's germline CDR1 is MNHEY and CDR2 SVGEGT. Trimming took off 0 bases at V and 4 bases at J, with 10 bases between the two ends.